This T cell receptor beta chain was captured by sequencing in a study of CD8+ T cells in alopecia areata. RNA was extracted and reverse transcribed into cDNA as the sequencing template. Some clones are missing from TCRdb's copy, which holds only in-frame ones; the method was immunoSEQ multiplex PCR. Among roughly 150,000 clones listed, about 54% were seen once. Trimming cost V 1 base and J 2 bases, with 10 bases left between them. The CDR3 is 15 amino acids. Germline-derived CDR1 and CDR2 are SGHTA and FQGNSA. This clonotype originated in a human donor in good health. This chain joins TRBV7-2 and TRBJ2-3, with a tentative D call TRBD1 (5 bases). The sample consisted of CD4+ T cells sorted from blood. The CDR3 DNA reads TGTGCCAGCAGCTTAGGCAGGGCGTACACAGATACGCAGTATTTT. This gives the protein CASSLGRAYTDTQYF.